The rows below give T cell receptor beta chains drawn from one sample of a study of tumor-infiltrating lymphocytes in primary liver carcinoma. A single record per CDR3 protein comes from TCRdb applying MiXCR to the multiplex PCR reads. The table includes fewer than 150,000 distinct CDR3 sequences, around two thirds detected once. The specimen sequenced was liver tumor tissue from sampling region 1. These receptors all stem from a woman aged 55 to 70 with primary liver carcinoma and hepatitis B virus infection. Both conserved end residues are part of each CDR3. Each record gives: J gene, D gene, V gene, clone size, CDR3 length, CDR3 protein, CDR3 DNA. D genes are given only for firm matches. Rows give clone size only sometimes, using once, few, many, or a class for an expanded clone.

TRBJ1-1	-	TRBV5-1	-	15	CASSVTAGSNTEAFF	TGCGCCAGCAGTGTGACAGCGGGGTCCAACACCGAAGCTTTCTTT
TRBJ1-3	TRBD1	TRBV5-1	-	13	CASSSGQGITIYF	TGTGCCAGCAGCTCCGGACAGGGGATCACCATATATTTT
TRBJ2-5	-	TRBV7-9	-	12	CVSSLQAETQYF	TGTGTCAGCAGCTTACAAGCGGAGACCCAGTACTTC
TRBJ1-2	TRBD1	TRBV7-9	-	12	CAIPGQLYGYIF	TGTGCTATCCCGGGACAGCTCTATGGCTACATCTTC
TRBJ1-1	-	TRBV6-6	many	11	CASSETREAFF	TGTGCCAGCAGTGAAACCCGCGAAGCTTTCTTT
TRBJ1-2	-	TRBV29-1	many	12	CSVEGRLYGYTF	TGCAGCGTTGAGGGCCGTCTCTATGGCTACACCTTC
TRBJ2-1	TRBD2	TRBV11-2	-	16	CAIGATAGVTYNEQFF	TGTGCCATAGGGGCGACAGCGGGAGTAACGTACAATGAGCAGTTCTTC
TRBJ2-7	-	TRBV11-2	-	14	CASSLVRAAYEQYF	TGTGCCAGCAGCTTAGTTCGGGCAGCCTACGAGCAGTATTTC
TRBJ1-1	TRBD1	TRBV28	-	14	CASSRRQGRTEAFF	TGTGCCAGCAGTAGACGACAGGGCCGCACTGAAGCTTTCTTT
TRBJ2-7	TRBD1	TRBV29-1	many	14	CSVLGGQGADEQYF	TGCAGCGTTTTGGGGGGACAGGGAGCAGACGAGCAGTACTTC
TRBJ1-1	-	TRBV19	few	14	CASSNTYGGAEAFF	TGTGCCAGTAGTAACACATATGGAGGCGCTGAAGCTTTCTTT
TRBJ2-3	TRBD2	TRBV6-4	-	16	CASSDLAGGSTDTQYF	TGTGCGAGCAGTGACTTAGCGGGAGGGTCCACAGATACACAGTATTTT
TRBJ2-4	TRBD2	TRBV12-3/TRBV12-4	once	16	CASSNLAGGTKNIQYF	TGTGCCAGCAGTAACCTAGCGGGGGGCACCAAAAACATTCAGTACTTC
TRBJ2-7	TRBD2	TRBV28	-	16	CVSSFSSGRPMHEQYF	TGTGTCAGCAGTTTCTCTAGCGGGAGGCCCATGCACGAGCAGTACTTC
TRBJ2-7	-	TRBV11-2	-	12	CASSIQSYEQYF	TGCGCCAGCAGCATACAATCCTACGAGCAGTACTTC
TRBJ2-7	-	TRBV11-2	-	14	CVSSLVRATYEQYF	TGTGTCAGCAGCTTAGTTCGAGCAACCTACGAGCAGTACTTC
TRBJ1-1	-	TRBV6-1	-	13	CASDVRENTEAFF	TGTGCCAGCGATGTCAGGGAGAACACTGAAGCTTTCTTT
TRBJ2-7	-	TRBV12-3/TRBV12-4	many	15	CASSFDLDATYEQYF	TGTGCCAGCAGTTTCGATCTGGACGCGACCTACGAGCAGTACTTC
TRBJ2-2	TRBD2	TRBV5-1	-	15	CASSQGLAISGELFF	TGCGCCAGCAGCCAGGGACTAGCGATATCCGGGGAGCTGTTTTTT
TRBJ1-3	-	TRBV10-3	-	16	CAIRAEHGSSGNTIYF	TGTGCCATCAGGGCCGAACATGGAAGCTCTGGAAACACCATATATTTT
TRBJ2-1	-	TRBV11-2	once	16	CASSLERAEGSNEQFF	TGTGCCAGCAGCTTGGAGCGGGCGGAAGGGAGCAATGAGCAGTTCTTC
TRBJ2-3	TRBD2	TRBV11-2	-	16	CVSSPGTSRSTDTQYF	TGTGTCAGCAGCCCAGGGACTAGCAGGAGCACAGATACTCAGTATTTT
TRBJ2-1	-	TRBV12-3/TRBV12-4	-	13	CASSFGRENEQFF	TGTGCCAGCAGTTTCGGCCGAGAGAATGAGCAGTTCTTT
TRBJ1-6	-	TRBV7-8	-	12	CASSPHNSPLHF	TGTGCCAGCAGCCCCCATAATTCACCCCTCCACTTT
TRBJ2-7	-	TRBV5-1	-	14	CASSSIPEAYEQYF	TGCGCCAGCAGCTCGATTCCCGAAGCCTACGAGCAGTACTTC
TRBJ1-6	-	TRBV11-2	once	14	CASSLQPINSSLHF	TGTGCCAGCAGCTTACAGCCTATTAATTCATCCCTCCACTTT
TRBJ1-1	-	TRBV11-2	-	15	CASSLARVCGTEAFF	TGTGCTAGCAGCTTAGCGAGGGTGTGCGGGACTGAAGCTTTCTTT
TRBJ2-7	TRBD1	TRBV28	-	14	CASSLDRGSYEQYF	TGTGCCAGCAGTTTAGACAGGGGATCCTACGAGCAGTACTTC
TRBJ1-6	-	TRBV7-9	many	13	CASSFAVDSPLHF	TGTGCCAGCAGCTTTGCGGTTGATTCACCCCTCCACTTT
TRBJ1-1	TRBD1	TRBV7-9	-	17	CASSLAAHRGRDTEAFF	TGTGCCAGCAGCTTAGCGGCCCACAGGGGGCGGGACACTGAAGCTTTCTTT
TRBJ2-3	TRBD2	TRBV7-8	many	16	CASSRAGGLITDTQYF	TGTGCCAGCAGCCGGGCGGGAGGCCTCATCACAGATACGCAGTATTTT
TRBJ2-5	-	TRBV28	-	13	CASGKWESETQYF	TGTGCCAGCGGGAAGTGGGAGTCGGAGACCCAGTACTTC
TRBJ2-6	TRBD1	TRBV12-3/TRBV12-4	many	17	CASSPGQGVSGANVLTF	TGTGCCAGCAGTCCGGGACAGGGGGTATCTGGGGCCAACGTCCTGACTTTC
TRBJ2-2	-	TRBV28	-	15	CASTSTSENTGELFF	TGTGCCAGCACCTCCACTTCAGAGAACACCGGGGAGCTGTTTTTT
TRBJ1-1	-	TRBV30	-	13	CACGAETDTEAFF	TGTGCCTGTGGGGCAGAGACGGACACTGAAGCTTTCTTT
TRBJ2-3	TRBD2	TRBV11-2	-	15	CASSPGLAVPDTQYF	TGCGCCAGCAGTCCTGGACTAGCGGTCCCAGATACGCAGTATTTT
TRBJ2-7	TRBD2	TRBV11-2	-	17	CASSQGLVGGRAYEQYF	TGTGCCAGCAGCCAAGGACTAGTGGGAGGGCGGGCCTACGAGCAGTACTTC
TRBJ2-1	-	TRBV12-3/TRBV12-4	many	13	CASTSPLRNEQFF	TGTGCCAGCACCTCCCCTCTTCGCAATGAGCAGTTCTTC
TRBJ2-1	-	TRBV10-2	-	18	CASRRGTGGTVSYNEQFF	TGCGCCAGTAGGCGAGGGACTGGCGGGACTGTGTCCTACAATGAGCAGTTCTTC
TRBJ2-2	-	TRBV11-1	-	17	CANSLEDHPSNTGELFF	TGTGCCAACAGCTTAGAGGACCACCCGTCGAACACTGGGGAGCTGTTTTTT
TRBJ2-2	-	TRBV29-1	-	14	CSVAGSSATGELFF	TGCAGCGTTGCTGGGAGTAGCGCCACCGGGGAGCTGTTTTTT
TRBJ2-1	TRBD1	TRBV5-5	-	17	CASSLWGTDLTYNEQLF	TGTGCCAGCAGTTTGTGGGGGACAGATCTGACCTACAATGAGCAGCTCTTC
TRBJ2-7	TRBD2	TRBV6-5	many	15	CASSVLAGVSYEQYF	TGTGCCAGCTCCGTACTAGCGGGAGTCTCCTACGAGCAGTACTTC
TRBJ2-5	TRBD2	TRBV5-4	-	16	CASSLPRGGESETQYF	TGTGCCAGCAGCTTGCCCCGGGGAGGGGAGTCAGAGACCCAGTATTTC
TRBJ2-3	-	TRBV12-3/TRBV12-4	-	12	CARSSLGDTQYF	TGTGCCAGGAGTTCCCTTGGGGATACGCAGTATTTT
TRBJ2-1	-	TRBV5-1	-	16	CASSLRSDSTYNEQFF	TGCGCCAGCAGCTTGAGGTCGGACAGTACCTACAATGAGCAGTTCTTC
TRBJ1-5	TRBD1	TRBV6-1	-	16	CASTPARGGSNQPQHF	TGTGCCAGCACCCCGGCCAGGGGGGGTAGCAATCAGCCCCAGCATTTT
TRBJ2-3	-	TRBV6-1	many	14	CASSKQGGTDTQYF	TGTGCCAGCAGTAAGCAGGGAGGCACAGATACGCAGTATTTT
TRBJ1-3	-	TRBV12-3/TRBV12-4	-	12	CASRNSGNTIYF	TGTGCCAGCAGGAATTCTGGAAACACCATATATTTT
TRBJ1-1	TRBD1	TRBV6-1	many	15	CASSDRQGRGTEAFF	TGTGCCAGCAGTGATAGACAGGGGAGGGGCACTGAAGCTTTCTTT
TRBJ2-6	-	TRBV11-2	-	18	CASSLLPGSLGGANVLTF	TGTGCCAGCAGCTTACTCCCGGGGTCCCTGGGGGGGGCCAACGTCCTGACTTTC
TRBJ1-5	TRBD1	TRBV6-6	many	15	CASSEGQSSNQPQHF	TGTGCCAGCAGTGAGGGACAGAGTAGCAATCAGCCCCAGCATTTT
TRBJ2-3	-	TRBV11-1	-	15	CASSSLFSLGDAQYF	TGTGCCAGCAGCTCGCTATTTTCTCTCGGAGATGCGCAGTATTTC
TRBJ1-1	-	TRBV11-3	-	14	CASSAGGTITEAFF	TGTGCCAGCAGTGCCGGGGGGACTATCACTGAAGCTTTCTTT
TRBJ1-1	-	TRBV5-5	-	13	CASSPHPNTEAFF	TGTGCCAGCAGCCCCCACCCGAACACTGAAGCTTTCTTT
TRBJ2-7	-	TRBV5-1	-	12	CASSSDAYEQYF	TGCGCCAGCAGTTCCGACGCCTACGAGCAGTACTTC
TRBJ1-1	-	TRBV5-6	once	14	CASSPPQGATKAFF	TGTGCCAGCAGCCCTCCGCAAGGGGCCACTAAAGCTTTCTTT
TRBJ2-5	-	TRBV11-2	-	17	CASSVDPGFGFAETQYF	TGTGCCAGCAGCGTCGATCCCGGGTTTGGGTTCGCGGAGACCCAGTACTTC
TRBJ1-1	-	TRBV29-1	-	10	CSVEEVEALF	TGCAGTGTTGAGGAGGTTGAAGCTCTCTTT